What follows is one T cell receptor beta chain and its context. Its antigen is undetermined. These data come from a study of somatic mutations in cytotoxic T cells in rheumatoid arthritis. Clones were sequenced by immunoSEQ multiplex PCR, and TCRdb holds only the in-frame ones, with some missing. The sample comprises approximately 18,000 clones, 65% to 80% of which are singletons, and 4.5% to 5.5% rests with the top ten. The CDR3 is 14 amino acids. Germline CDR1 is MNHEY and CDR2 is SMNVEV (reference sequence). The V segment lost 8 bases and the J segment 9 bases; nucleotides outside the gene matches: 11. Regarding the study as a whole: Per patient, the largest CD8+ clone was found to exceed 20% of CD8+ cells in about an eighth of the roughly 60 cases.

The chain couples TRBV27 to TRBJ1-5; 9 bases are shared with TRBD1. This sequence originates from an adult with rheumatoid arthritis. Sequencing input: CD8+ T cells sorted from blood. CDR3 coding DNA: TGTGCCAGCCGTGGACAGGGGTGGGGTGGGCCCCAGCATTTT. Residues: CASRGQGWGGPQHF.